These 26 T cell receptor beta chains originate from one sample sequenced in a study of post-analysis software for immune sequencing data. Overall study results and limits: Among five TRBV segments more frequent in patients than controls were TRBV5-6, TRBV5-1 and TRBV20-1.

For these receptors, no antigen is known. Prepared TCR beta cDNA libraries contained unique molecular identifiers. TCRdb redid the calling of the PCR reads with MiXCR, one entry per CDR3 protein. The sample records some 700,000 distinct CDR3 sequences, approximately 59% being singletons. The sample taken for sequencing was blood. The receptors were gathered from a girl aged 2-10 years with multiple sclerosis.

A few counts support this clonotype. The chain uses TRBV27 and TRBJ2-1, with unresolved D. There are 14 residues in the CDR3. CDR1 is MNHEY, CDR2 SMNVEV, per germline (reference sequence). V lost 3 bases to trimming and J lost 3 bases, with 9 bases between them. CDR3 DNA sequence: TGTGCCAGCAGTTTTAAGAGAGACTACAATGAGCAGTTCTTC. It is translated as CASSFKRDYNEQFF.

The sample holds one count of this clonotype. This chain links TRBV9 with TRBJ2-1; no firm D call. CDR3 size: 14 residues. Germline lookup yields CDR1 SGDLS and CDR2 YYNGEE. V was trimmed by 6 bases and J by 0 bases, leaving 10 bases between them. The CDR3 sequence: CASKPVGSYNEQFF. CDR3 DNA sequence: TGTGCCAGCAAGCCCGTGGGCTCCTACAATGAGCAGTTCTTC. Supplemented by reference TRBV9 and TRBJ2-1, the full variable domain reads DSGVTQTPKHLITATGQRVTLRCSPRSGDLSVYWYQQSLDQGLQFLIQYYNGEERAKGNILERFSAQQFPDLHSELNLSSLELGDSALYFCASKPVGSYNEQFFGPGTRLTVL.

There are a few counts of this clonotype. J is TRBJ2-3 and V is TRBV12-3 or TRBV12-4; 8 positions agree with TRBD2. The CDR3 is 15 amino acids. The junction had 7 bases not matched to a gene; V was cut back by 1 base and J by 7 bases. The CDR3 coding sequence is TGTGCCAGCAGTTTAGGGGCGGGAGGAGAGAATACGCAGTATTTT. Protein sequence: CASSLGAGGENTQYF.

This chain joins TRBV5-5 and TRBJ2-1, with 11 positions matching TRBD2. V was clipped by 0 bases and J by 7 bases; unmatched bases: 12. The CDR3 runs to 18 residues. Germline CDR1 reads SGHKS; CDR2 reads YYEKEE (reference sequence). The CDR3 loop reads CASSLGLAGTLQRNEQFF. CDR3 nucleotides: TGTGCCAGCAGCTTGGGACTAGCGGGAACCCTGCAAAGAAATGAGCAGTTCTTC.

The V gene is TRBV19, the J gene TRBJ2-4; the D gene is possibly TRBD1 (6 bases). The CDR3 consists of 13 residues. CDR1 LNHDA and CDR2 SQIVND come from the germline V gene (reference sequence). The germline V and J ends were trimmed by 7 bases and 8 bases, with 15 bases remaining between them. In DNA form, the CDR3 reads TGTGCCAGTAAAGAGTGGACAGAGGACATTCAGTACTTC. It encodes CASKEWTEDIQYF.

This CDR3 reads CASSQSGTGPLETQYF. CDR3 DNA sequence: TGCGCCAGCAGCCAGTCCGGGACAGGGCCTTTAGAGACCCAGTACTTC. The V gene is TRBV4-3, the J gene TRBJ2-5; 9 bases agree with TRBD1. Germline assignment: CDR1 LGHNA and CDR2 YSLEER. The CDR3 extends over 16 amino acids. V was pared by 3 bases and J by 4 bases, with 9 bases of the junction left unmatched.

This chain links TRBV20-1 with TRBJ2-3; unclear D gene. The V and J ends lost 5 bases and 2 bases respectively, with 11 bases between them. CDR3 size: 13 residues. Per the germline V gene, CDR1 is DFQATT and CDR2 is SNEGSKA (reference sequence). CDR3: CSAPQSYTDTQYF. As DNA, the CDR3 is TGCAGTGCTCCCCAAAGCTACACAGATACGCAGTATTTT.

The CDR3 region has the DNA TGTGCCAGCAGTTACTCACTAGCGGGAGGGACCTACGAGCAGTACTTC. Protein: CASSYSLAGGTYEQYF. The chain has TRBV6-5 and TRBJ2-7; 13 positions agree with TRBD2. Germline CDR1 is MNHEY and CDR2 is SVGAGI. The CDR3 runs to 16 residues. The V segment lost 0 bases and the J segment 2 bases; nucleotides outside the gene matches: 1.

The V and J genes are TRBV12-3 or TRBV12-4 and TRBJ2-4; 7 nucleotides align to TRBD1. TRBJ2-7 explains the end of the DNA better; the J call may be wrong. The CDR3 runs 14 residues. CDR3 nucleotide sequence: TGTGCCAGCAGAGAGACAGGGCCCAGTGTCGAGCAGTACTTC. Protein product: CASRETGPSVEQYF.

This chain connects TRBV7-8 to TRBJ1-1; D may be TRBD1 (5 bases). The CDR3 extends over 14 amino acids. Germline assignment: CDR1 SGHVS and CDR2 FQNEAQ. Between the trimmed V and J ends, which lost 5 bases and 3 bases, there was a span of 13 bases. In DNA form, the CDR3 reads TGTGCCAGCAGCCAGGCTGGGGGGGACACTGAAGCTTTCTTT. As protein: CASSQAGGDTEAFF.

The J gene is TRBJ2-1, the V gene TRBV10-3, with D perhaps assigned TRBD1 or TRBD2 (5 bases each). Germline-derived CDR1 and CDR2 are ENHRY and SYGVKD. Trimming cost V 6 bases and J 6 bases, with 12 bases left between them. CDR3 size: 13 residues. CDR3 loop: CAISGTGPNEQFF. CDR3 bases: TGTGCCATCAGCGGGACGGGGCCCAATGAGCAGTTCTTC.

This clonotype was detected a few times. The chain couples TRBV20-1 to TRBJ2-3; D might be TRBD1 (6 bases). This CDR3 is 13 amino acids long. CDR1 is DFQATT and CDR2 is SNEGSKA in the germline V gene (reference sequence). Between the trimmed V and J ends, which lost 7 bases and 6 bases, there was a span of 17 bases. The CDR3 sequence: CSVPLGTSDTQYF. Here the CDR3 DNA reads TGCAGTGTCCCCCTCGGGACATCGGATACGCAGTATTTT.

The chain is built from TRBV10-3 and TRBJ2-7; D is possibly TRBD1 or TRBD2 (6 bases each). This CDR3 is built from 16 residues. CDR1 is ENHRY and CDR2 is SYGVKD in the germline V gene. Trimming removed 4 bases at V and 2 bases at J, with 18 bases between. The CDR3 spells CAISAFEGEDAYEQYF. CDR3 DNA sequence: TGTGCCATCAGTGCCTTCGAGGGGGAGGACGCCTACGAGCAGTACTTC.

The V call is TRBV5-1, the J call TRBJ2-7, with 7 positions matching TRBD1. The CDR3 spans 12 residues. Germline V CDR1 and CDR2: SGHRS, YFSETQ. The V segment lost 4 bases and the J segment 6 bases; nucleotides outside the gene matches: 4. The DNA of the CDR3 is TGCGCCAGCAGCGTCCGACAGGGCGAGCAGTACTTC. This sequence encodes CASSVRQGEQYF. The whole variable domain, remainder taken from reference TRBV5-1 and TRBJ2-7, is KAGVTQTPRYLIKTRGQQVTLSCSPISGHRSVSWYQQTPGQGLQFLFEYFSETQRNKGNFPGRFSGRQFSNSRSEMNVSTLELGDSALYLCASSVRQGEQYFGPGTRLTVT.

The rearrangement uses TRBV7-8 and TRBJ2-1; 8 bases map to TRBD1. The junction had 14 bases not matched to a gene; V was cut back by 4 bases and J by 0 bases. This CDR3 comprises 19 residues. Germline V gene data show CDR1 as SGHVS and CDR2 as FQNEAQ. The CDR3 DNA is TGTGCCAGCAGCTCCCCGTCGACAGGGGCGAAAAGCTCCTACAATGAGCAGTTCTTC. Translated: CASSSPSTGAKSSYNEQFF. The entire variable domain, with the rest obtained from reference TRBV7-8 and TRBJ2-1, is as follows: GAGVSQSPRYKVAKRGQDVALRCDPISGHVSLFWYQQALGQGPEFLTYFQNEAQLDKSGLPSDRFFAERPEGSVSTLKIQRTQQEDSAVYLCASSSPSTGAKSSYNEQFFGPGTRLTVL.

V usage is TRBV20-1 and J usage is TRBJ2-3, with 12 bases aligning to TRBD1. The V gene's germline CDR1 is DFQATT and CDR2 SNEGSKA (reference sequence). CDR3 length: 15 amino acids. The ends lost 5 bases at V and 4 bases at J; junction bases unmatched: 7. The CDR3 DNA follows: TGCAGTGCTGGGGGGGACAGGGGGCGCGCAGATACGCAGTATTTT. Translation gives CSAGGDRGRADTQYF.

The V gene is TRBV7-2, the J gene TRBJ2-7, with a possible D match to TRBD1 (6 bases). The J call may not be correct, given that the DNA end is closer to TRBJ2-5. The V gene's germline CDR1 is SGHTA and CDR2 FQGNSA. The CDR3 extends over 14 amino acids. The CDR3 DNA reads TGTGCCAGCAGCTTAAGGACAGTTAGGGAGACCCAGTACTTC. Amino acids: CASSLRTVRETQYF.

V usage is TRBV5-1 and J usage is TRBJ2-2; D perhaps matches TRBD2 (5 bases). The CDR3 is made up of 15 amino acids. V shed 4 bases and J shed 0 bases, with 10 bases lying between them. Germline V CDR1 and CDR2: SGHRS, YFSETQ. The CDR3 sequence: CASSRTGTNTGELFF. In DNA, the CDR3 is TGCGCCAGCAGCAGAACCGGGACGAACACCGGGGAGCTGTTTTTT.

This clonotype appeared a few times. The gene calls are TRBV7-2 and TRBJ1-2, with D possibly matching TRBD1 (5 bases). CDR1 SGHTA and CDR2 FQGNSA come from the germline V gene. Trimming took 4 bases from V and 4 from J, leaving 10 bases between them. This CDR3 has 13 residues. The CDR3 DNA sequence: TGTGCCAGCAGCTCGACAGTGAGCTATGGCTACACCTTC. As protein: CASSSTVSYGYTF.

The CDR3 is CATRGAANEKLFF. The CDR3 DNA reads TGTGCCACCAGGGGGGCGGCTAATGAAAAACTGTTTTTT. This chain uses TRBV24-1 with TRBJ1-4; a weak D match, TRBD1 (6 bases). The CDR3 length is 13 residues. Looked up from germline, CDR1 is KGHDR and CDR2 is SFDVKD. Between the trimmed V and J ends, which lost 7 bases and 3 bases, there was a span of 8 bases.

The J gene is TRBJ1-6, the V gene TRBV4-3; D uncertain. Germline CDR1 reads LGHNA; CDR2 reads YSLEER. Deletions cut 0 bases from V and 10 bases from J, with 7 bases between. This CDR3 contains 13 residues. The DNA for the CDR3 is TGCGCCAGCAGCCAAGACCAGCGCTCACCCCTCCACTTT. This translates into CASSQDQRSPLHF.

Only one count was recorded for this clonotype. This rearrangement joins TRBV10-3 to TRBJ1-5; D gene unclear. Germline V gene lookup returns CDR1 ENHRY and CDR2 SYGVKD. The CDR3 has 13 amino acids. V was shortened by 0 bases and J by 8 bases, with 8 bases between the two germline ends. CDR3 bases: TGTGCCATCAGTGAGTCGAGAAGGGAGCCCCAGCATTTT. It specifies CAISESRREPQHF.

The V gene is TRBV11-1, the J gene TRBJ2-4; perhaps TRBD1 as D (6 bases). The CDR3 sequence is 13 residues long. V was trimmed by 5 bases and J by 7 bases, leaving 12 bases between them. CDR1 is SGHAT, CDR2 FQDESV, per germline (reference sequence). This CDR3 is CASSAGQFNIQYF. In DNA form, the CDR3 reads TGTGCCAGCAGCGCCGGACAGTTCAACATTCAGTACTTC.

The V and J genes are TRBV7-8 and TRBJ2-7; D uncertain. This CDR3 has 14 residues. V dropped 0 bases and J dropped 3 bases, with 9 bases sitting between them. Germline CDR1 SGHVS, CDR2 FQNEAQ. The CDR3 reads CASSLAKDLYEQYF. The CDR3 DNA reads TGTGCCAGCAGCTTAGCGAAGGATCTCTACGAGCAGTACTTC.

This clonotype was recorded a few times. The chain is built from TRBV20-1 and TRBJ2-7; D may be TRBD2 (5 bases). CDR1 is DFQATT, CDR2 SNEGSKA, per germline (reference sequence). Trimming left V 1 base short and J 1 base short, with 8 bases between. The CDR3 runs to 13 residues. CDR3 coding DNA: TGCAGTGCTAGAGCGACGGGGTCCTACGAGCAGTACTTC. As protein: CSARATGSYEQYF.

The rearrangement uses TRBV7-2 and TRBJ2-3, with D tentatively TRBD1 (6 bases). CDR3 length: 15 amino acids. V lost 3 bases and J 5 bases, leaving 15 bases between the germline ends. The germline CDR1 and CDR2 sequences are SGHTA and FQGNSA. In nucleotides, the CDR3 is TGTGCCAGCAGCTTCGTAACAGGGTCAGGAGATACGCAGTATTTT. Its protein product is CASSFVTGSGDTQYF.